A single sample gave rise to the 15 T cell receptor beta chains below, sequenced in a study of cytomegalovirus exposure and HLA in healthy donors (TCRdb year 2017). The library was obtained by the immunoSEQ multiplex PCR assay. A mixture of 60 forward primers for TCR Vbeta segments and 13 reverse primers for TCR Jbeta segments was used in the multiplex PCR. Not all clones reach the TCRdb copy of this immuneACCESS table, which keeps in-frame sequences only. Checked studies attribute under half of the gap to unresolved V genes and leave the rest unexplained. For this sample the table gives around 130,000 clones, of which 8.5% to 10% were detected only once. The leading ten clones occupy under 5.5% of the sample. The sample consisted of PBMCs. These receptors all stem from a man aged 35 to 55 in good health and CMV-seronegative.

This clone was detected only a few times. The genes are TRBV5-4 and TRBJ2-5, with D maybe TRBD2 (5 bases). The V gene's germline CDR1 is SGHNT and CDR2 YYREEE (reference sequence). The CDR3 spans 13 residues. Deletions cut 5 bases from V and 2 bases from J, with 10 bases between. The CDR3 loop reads CASRVDSQETQYF. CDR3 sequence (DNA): TGTGCCAGCAGAGTGGACTCACAAGAGACCCAGTACTTC.

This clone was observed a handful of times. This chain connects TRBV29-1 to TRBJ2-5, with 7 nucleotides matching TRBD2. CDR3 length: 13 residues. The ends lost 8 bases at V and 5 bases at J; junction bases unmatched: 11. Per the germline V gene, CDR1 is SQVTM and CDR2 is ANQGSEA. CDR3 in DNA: TGCAGCTCAAAGGGGAGGGGAGAGGAGACCCAGTACTTC. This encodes CSSKGRGEETQYF.

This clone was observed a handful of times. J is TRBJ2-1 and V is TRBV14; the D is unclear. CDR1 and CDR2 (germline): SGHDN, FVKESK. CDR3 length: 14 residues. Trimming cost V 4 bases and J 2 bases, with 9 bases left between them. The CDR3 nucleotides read TGTGCCAGCAGCCCGACAAGTCCCTACAATGAGCAGTTCTTC. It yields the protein CASSPTSPYNEQFF.

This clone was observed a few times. In nucleotides, the CDR3 is TGTGCCAGCAGCTTGACTAGCGGGGGCACAGATACGCAGTATTTT. Its translation is CASSLTSGGTDTQYF. The V call is TRBV7-8, the J call TRBJ2-3, with TRBD2 matching over 11 bases. Germline-derived CDR1 and CDR2 are SGHVS and FQNEAQ. The V and J ends lost 3 bases and 1 base, in that order; junction bases with no gene match: 0. The CDR3 runs to 15 residues.

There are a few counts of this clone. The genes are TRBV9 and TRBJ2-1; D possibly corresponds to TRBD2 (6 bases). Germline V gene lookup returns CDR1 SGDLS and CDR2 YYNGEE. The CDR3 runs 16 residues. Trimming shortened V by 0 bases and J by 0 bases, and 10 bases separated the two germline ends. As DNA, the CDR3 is TGTGCCAGCAGCGTAGGAGGCGGGATCTCCTACAATGAGCAGTTCTTC. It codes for CASSVGGGISYNEQFF. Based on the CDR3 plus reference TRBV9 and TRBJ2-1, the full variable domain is DSGVTQTPKHLITATGQRVTLRCSPRSGDLSVYWYQQSLDQGLQFLIQYYNGEERAKGNILERFSAQQFPDLHSELNLSSLELGDSALYFCASSVGGGISYNEQFFGPGTRLTVL.

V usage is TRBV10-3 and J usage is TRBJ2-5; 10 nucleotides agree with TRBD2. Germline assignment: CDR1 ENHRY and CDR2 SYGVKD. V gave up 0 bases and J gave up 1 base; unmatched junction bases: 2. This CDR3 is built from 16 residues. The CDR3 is CAISESTSGAQETQYF. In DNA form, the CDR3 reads TGTGCCATCAGTGAGTCAACTAGCGGGGCCCAAGAGACCCAGTACTTC.

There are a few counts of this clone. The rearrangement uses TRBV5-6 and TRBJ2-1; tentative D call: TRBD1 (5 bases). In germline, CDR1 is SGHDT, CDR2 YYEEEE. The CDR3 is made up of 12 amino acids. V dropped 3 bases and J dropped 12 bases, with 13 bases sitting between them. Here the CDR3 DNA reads TGTGCCAGCAGCTCTCGGACATTGGGGCAGTTCTTC. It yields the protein CASSSRTLGQFF.

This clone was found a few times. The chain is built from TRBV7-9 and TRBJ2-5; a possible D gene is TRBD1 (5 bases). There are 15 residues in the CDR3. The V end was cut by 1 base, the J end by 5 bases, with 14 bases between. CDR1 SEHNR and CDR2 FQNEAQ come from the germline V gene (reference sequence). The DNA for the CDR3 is TGTGCCAGCAGCTTAGAATGGGGCCTTGGGGAGACCCAGTACTTC. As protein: CASSLEWGLGETQYF.

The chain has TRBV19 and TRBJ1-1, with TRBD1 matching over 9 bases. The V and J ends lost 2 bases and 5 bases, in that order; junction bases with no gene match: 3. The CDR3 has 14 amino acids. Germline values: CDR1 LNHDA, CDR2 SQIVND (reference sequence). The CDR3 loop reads CASSIFGTGTEAFF. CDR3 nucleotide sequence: TGTGCCAGTAGTATATTCGGGACAGGGACTGAAGCTTTCTTT. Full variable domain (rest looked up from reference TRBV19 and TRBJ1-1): DGGITQSPKYLFRKEGQNVTLSCEQNLNHDAMYWYRQDPGQGLRLIYYSQIVNDFQKGDIAEGYSVSREKKESFPLTVTSAQKNPTAFYLCASSIFGTGTEAFFGQGTRLTVV.

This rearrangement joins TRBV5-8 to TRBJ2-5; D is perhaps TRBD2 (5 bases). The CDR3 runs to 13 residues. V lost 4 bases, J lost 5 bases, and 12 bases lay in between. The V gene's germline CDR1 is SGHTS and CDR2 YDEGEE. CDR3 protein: CASSRGSVETQYF. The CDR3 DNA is TGTGCCAGCAGCCGAGGGAGCGTGGAGACCCAGTACTTC. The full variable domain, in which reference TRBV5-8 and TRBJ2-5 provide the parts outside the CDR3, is EAGVTQSPTHLIKTRGQQATLRCSPISGHTSVYWYQQALGLGLQFLLWYDEGEERNRGNFPPRFSGRQFPNYSSELNVNALELEDSALYLCASSRGSVETQYFGPGTRLLVL.

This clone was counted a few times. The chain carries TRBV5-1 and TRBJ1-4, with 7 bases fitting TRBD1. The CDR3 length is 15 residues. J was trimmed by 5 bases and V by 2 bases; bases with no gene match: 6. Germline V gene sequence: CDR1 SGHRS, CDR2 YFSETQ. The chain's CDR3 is CASSLGGQGNEKLFF. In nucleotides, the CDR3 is TGCGCCAGCAGCTTAGGGGGCCAAGGAAATGAAAAACTGTTTTTT.

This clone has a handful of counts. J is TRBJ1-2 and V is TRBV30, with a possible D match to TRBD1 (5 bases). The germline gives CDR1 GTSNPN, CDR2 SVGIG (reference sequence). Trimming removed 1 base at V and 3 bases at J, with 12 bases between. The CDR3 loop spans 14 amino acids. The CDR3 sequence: CAWSGKGADYGYTF. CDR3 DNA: TGTGCCTGGAGTGGGAAAGGGGCCGACTATGGCTACACCTTC.

The CDR3 DNA follows: TGTGCCAGCAGTTTATCTCTGTCTTTAGATGATGGCTACACCTTC. Protein: CASSLSLSLDDGYTF. V usage is TRBV28 and J usage is TRBJ1-2; D is unresolved. Germline V gene data show CDR1 as MDHEN and CDR2 as SYDVKM. The germline V and J ends were trimmed by 1 base and 6 bases, with 15 bases remaining between them. This CDR3 contains 15 residues.

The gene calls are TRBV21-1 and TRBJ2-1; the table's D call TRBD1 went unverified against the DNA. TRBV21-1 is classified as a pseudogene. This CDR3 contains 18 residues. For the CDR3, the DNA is TGTGCCAGCAGCGAGCCGGGACAGGGAAGGAGGTCCTACAATGAGCAGTTCTTC. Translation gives CASSEPGQGRRSYNEQFF.

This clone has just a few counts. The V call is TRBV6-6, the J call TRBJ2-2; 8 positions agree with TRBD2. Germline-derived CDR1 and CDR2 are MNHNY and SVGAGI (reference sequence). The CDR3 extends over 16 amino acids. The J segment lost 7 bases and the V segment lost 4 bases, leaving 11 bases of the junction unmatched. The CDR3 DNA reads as TGTGCCAGCAGTTTTTGGAGCGGGAGTCGTGGCGGGGAGCTGTTTTTT. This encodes CASSFWSGSRGGELFF.